This T cell receptor beta chain was documented in a study of T cell responses to AZD1222 COVID-19 vaccine. Study findings and constraints: Rises in breadth and depth of Spike-specific TCRs came after two AZD1222 doses.

Method: immunoSEQ multiplex PCR; TCRdb's copy keeps in-frame clones and lacks some. The data contain 120,000 or so clones, 70% to 90% of them seen just once; the ten biggest clones take up around 3%. About this clone: Its antigen is not identified.

Germline CDR1 is SGHTA and CDR2 is FQGNSA. The CDR3 sequence is 15 residues long. The V gene lost 4 bases and the J gene lost 3 bases, with 12 bases spanning the gap. V and J are TRBV7-2 and TRBJ1-4, with D possibly matching TRBD1 (5 bases). The TCR comes from an adult who received the AZD1222 COVID-19 vaccine. This material consisted of peripheral blood, taken 28 days after the second AZD1222 dose. The CDR3 DNA sequence: TGTGCCAGCAGCTCCGAAAGGGGAGCTAATGAAAAACTGTTTTTT. It yields the protein CASSSERGANEKLFF.